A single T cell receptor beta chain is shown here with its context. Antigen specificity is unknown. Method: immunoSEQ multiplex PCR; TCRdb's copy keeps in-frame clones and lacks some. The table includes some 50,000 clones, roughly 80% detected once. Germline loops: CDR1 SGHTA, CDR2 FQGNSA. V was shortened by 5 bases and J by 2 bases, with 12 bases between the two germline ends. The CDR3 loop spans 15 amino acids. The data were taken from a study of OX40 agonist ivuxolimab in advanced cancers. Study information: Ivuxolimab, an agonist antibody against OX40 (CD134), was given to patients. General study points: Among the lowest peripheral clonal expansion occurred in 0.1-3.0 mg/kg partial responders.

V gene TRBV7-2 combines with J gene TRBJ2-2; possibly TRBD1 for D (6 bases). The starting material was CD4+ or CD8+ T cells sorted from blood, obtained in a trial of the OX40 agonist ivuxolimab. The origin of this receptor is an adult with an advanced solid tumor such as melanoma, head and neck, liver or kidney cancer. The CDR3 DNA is TGTGCCAGCAGCCGAGGACAGCCAAACACCGGGGAGCTGTTTTTT. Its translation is CASSRGQPNTGELFF.